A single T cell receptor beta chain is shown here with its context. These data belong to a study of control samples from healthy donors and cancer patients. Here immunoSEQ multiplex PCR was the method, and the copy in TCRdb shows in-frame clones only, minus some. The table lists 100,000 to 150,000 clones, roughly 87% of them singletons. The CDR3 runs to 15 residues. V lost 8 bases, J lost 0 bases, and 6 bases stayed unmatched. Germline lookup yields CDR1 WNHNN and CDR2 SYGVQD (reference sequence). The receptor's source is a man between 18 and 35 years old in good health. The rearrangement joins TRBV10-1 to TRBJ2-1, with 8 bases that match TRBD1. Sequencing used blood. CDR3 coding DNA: TGCGCCAGCTCCGGACAGGGAAACTCCTACAATGAGCAGTTCTTC. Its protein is CASSGQGNSYNEQFF.